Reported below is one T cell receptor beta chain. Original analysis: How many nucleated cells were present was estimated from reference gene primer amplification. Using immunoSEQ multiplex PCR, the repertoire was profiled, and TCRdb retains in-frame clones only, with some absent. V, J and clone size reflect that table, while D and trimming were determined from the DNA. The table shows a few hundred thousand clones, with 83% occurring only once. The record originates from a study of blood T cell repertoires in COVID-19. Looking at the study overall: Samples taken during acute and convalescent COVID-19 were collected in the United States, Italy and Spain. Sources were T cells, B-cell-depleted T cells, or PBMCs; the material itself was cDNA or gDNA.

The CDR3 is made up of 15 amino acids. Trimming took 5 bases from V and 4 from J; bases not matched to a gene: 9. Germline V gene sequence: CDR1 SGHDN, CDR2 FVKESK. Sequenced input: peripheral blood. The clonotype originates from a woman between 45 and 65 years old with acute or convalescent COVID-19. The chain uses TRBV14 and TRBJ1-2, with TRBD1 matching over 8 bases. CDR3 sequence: CASSGTQGAPYGYTF. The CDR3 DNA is TGTGCCAGCAGCGGCACCCAGGGGGCTCCCTATGGCTACACCTTC.